These 8 T cell receptor beta chains were sequenced from one sample in a study of blood T cell repertoires in COVID-19. The method was immunoSEQ multiplex PCR; TCRdb's version includes in-frame clones alone and lacks a portion of them. The sample includes some 30,000 clones, roughly 90% of them seen just once. Sequenced input: peripheral blood. These receptors came from a human donor with active COVID-19. The donor label of this sample is uncertain.

V gene TRBV7-3 combines with J gene TRBJ2-5, with 9 positions matching TRBD1. CDR1 is SGHTA and CDR2 is FQGTGA in the germline V gene. This CDR3 comprises 13 residues. J was trimmed by 5 bases and V by 5 bases; bases with no gene match: 3. DNA for the CDR3: TGTGCCAGCAGCCCCGGGACAGGGGAGACCCAGTACTTC. It yields the protein CASSPGTGETQYF. Based on the CDR3 plus reference TRBV7-3 and TRBJ2-5, the full variable domain is GAGVSQTPSNKVTEKGKYVELRCDPISGHTALYWYRQSLGQGPEFLIYFQGTGAADDSGLPNDRFFAVRPEGSVSTLKIQRTERGDSAVYLCASSPGTGETQYFGPGTRLLVL.

The gene calls are TRBV4-1 and TRBJ2-3, with a tentative D call TRBD2 (6 bases). CDR3 size: 16 residues. V lost 0 bases and J 2 bases, leaving 12 bases between the germline ends. Germline assignment: CDR1 MGHRA and CDR2 YSYEKL. This chain's CDR3 is CASSQEGGAPTDTQYF. CDR3 DNA sequence: TGCGCCAGCAGCCAAGAAGGCGGGGCCCCCACAGATACGCAGTATTTT.

This clone has just one count. The chain has TRBV7-2 and TRBJ1-4; the match to TRBD1 covers 8 bases. Losses at the gene ends were 5 bases for V and 5 bases for J; bases not matched to a gene: 1. CDR1 SGHTA and CDR2 FQGNSA come from the germline V gene. There are 13 residues in the CDR3. CDR3 sequence reads: CASSRTGNEKLFF. The CDR3 DNA reads as TGTGCCAGCAGCCGGACAGGGAATGAAAAACTGTTTTTT.

The rearrangement joins TRBV4-2 to TRBJ2-7, with D possibly TRBD2 on 5 matching bases. Per germline, CDR1 LGHNA and CDR2 YNFKEQ. The CDR3 extends over 15 amino acids. Trimming removed 1 base at V and 0 bases at J, with 10 bases between. DNA for the CDR3: TGTGCCAGCAGCCAAGTAGCGTTTAGCTCCTACGAGCAGTACTTC. This codes for CASSQVAFSSYEQYF.

J is TRBJ2-1 and V is TRBV6-5; D unclear. Germline V gene sequence: CDR1 MNHEY, CDR2 SVGAGI. This CDR3 region has 13 residues. With 3 bases removed from V and 4 bases from J, the gap between germline ends came to 7 bases. The CDR3 coding sequence is TGTGCCAGCAGTTATGGGCGATACAATGAGCAGTTCTTC. Encoded protein: CASSYGRYNEQFF.

The chain joins TRBV11-2 to TRBJ2-3; TRBD2 matches at 9 bases. CDR3 size: 16 residues. J gave up 4 bases and V 5 bases, and 10 bases lay outside the gene matches. Germline V CDR1 and CDR2: SGHAT, FQNNGV. The CDR3 here is CASSPRAGGPSDTQYF. CDR3 bases: TGTGCCAGCAGCCCCCGCGCGGGGGGGCCATCAGATACGCAGTATTTT.

The rearrangement links TRBV11-3 to TRBJ1-5; D gene ambiguous. This CDR3 contains 14 residues. Trimming took off 1 base at V and 4 bases at J, with 8 bases between the two ends. Germline-derived CDR1 and CDR2 are SGHNT and YENEEA. Here the CDR3 DNA reads TGTGCCAGCAGCTTAGGTGGGAGAAATCAGCCCCAGCATTTT. It codes for CASSLGGRNQPQHF.

The J gene is TRBJ2-1, the V gene TRBV6-2 or TRBV6-3; D unclear. The CDR3 length is 17 residues. Trimming took 1 base from V and 2 from J, leaving 15 bases between them. Germline V gene data show CDR1 as MNHEY and CDR2 as SVGEGT. The CDR3 protein is CASSYLLTLTPYNEQFF. The CDR3, as DNA: TGTGCCAGCAGTTACTTACTGACTCTTACGCCCTACAATGAGCAGTTCTTC.